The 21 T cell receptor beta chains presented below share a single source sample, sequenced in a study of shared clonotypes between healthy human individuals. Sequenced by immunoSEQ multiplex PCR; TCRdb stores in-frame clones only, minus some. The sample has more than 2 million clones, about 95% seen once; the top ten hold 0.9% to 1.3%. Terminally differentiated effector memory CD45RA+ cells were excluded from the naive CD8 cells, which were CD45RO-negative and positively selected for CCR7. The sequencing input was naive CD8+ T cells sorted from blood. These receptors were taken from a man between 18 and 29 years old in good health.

CDR3 sequence (DNA): TGTGCCAGCAGTGCCGGGGGTGATATCACCGGGGAGCTGTTTTTT. Encoded protein: CASSAGGDITGELFF. The J gene is TRBJ2-2, the V gene TRBV2, with D possibly matching TRBD2 (6 bases). V was cut by 4 bases and J by 4 bases, with 13 bases left in between. CDR3 length equals 15 residues. CDR1 and CDR2 from the germline V gene are SNHLY and FYNNEI.

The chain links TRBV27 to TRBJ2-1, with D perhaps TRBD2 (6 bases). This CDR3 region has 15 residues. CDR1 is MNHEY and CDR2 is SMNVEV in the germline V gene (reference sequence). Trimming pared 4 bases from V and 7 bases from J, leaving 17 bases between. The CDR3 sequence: CASSSASGGWNEQFF. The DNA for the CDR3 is TGTGCCAGCAGTTCCGCCTCAGGAGGGTGGAATGAGCAGTTCTTC.

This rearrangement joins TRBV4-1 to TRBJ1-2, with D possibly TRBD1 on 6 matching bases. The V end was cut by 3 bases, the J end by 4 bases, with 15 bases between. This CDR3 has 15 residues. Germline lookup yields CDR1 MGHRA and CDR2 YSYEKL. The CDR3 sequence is CASSQMDSFLYGYTF. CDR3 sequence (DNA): TGCGCCAGCAGCCAGATGGACAGTTTCCTCTATGGCTACACCTTC.

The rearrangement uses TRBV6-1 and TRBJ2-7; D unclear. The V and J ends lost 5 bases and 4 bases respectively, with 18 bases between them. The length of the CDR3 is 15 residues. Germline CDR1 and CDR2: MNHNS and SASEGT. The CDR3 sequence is CASSPRWGSTYEQYF. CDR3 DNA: TGTGCCAGCAGTCCTAGATGGGGTTCGACGTACGAGCAGTACTTC.

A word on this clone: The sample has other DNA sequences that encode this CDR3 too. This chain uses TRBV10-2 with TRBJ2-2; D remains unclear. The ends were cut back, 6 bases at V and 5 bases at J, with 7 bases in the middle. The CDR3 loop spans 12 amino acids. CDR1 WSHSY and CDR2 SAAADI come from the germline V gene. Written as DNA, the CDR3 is TGCGCCAGCAGGGACGGAACCGGGGAGCTGTTTTTT. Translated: CASRDGTGELFF.

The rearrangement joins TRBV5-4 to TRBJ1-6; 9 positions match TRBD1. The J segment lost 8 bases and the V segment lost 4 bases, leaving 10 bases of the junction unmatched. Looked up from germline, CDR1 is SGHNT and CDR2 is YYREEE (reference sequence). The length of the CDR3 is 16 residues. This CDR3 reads CASSERTGGLDSPLHF. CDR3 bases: TGTGCCAGCAGCGAACGAACAGGGGGCCTAGATTCACCCCTCCACTTT.

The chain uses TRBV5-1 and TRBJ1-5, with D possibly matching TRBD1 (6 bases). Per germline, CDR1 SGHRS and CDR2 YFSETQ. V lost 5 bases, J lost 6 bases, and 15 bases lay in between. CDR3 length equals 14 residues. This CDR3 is CASSSDGGLQPQHF. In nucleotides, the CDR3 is TGCGCCAGCAGTTCGGATGGGGGCCTTCAGCCCCAGCATTTT.

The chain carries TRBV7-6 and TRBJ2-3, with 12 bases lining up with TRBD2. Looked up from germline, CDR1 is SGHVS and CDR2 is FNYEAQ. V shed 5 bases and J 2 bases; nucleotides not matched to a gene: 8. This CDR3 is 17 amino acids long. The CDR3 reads CASSGFGLAGYTDTQYF. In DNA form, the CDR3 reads TGTGCCAGCAGCGGCTTTGGACTAGCGGGATACACAGATACGCAGTATTTT.

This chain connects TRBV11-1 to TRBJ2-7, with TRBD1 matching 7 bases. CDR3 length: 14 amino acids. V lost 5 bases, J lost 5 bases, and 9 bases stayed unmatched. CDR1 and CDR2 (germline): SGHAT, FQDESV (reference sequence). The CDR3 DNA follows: TGTGCCAGCAGCGAGGGACAGAACGCCCACGAGCAGTACTTC. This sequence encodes CASSEGQNAHEQYF.

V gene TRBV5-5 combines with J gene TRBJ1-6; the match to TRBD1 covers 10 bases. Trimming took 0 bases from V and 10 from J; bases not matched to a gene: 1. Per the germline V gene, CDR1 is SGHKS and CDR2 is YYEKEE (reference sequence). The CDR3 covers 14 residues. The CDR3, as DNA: TGTGCCAGCAGCTTGGAGGGACAGGGGTCACCCCTCCACTTT. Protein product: CASSLEGQGSPLHF.

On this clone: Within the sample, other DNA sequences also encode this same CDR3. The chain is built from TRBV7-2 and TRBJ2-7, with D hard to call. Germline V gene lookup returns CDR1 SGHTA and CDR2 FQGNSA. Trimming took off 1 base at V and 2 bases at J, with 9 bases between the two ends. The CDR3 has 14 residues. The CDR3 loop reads CASSLVPGTYEQYF. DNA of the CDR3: TGTGCCAGCAGCTTAGTTCCAGGAACCTACGAGCAGTACTTC. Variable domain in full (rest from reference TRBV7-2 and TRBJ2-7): GAGVSQSPSNKVTEKGKDVELRCDPISGHTALYWYRQSLGQGLEFLIYFQGNSAPDKSGLPSDRFSAERTGGSVSTLTIQRTQQEDSAVYLCASSLVPGTYEQYFGPGTRLTVT.

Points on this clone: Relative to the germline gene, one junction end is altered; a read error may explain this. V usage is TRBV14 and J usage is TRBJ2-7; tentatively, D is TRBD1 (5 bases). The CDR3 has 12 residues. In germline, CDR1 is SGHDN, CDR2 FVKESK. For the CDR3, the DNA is TGTGCCAGCGGCCAGGGAATATACGAGCAGTACTTC. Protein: CASGQGIYEQYF.

CDR3 sequence reads: CASSPGLAGFTDTQYF. Here the CDR3 DNA reads TGTGCCAGCAGCCCCGGACTAGCGGGGTTCACAGATACGCAGTATTTT. The gene calls are TRBV13 and TRBJ2-3; 12 nucleotides match TRBD2. The V gene's germline CDR1 is PRHDT and CDR2 FYEKMQ (reference sequence). Losses at the gene ends were 5 bases for V and 2 bases for J; bases not matched to a gene: 5. CDR3 length: 16 residues.

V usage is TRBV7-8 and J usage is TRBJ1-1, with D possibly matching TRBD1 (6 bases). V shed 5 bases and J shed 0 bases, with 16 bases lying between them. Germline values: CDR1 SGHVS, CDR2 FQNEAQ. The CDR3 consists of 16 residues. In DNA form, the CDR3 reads TGTGCCAGCAGCCCAGTGGTAGGGGGGTTGAACACTGAAGCTTTCTTT. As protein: CASSPVVGGLNTEAFF.

CDR3 bases: TGTGCCACCAGCAGAGATCATTCAGGGACCTACGAGCAGTACTTC. Its translation is CATSRDHSGTYEQYF. This chain joins TRBV15 and TRBJ2-7; weak D call: TRBD1 (5 bases). Per the germline V gene, CDR1 is LNHNV and CDR2 is YYDKDF (reference sequence). V was shortened by 0 bases and J by 2 bases, with 11 bases between the two germline ends. The CDR3 has 15 amino acids.

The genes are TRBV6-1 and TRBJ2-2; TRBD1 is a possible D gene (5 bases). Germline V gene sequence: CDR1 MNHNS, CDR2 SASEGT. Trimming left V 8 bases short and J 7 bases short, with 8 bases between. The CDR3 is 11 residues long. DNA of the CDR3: TGTGCCAGCCTAGGGGTCGGGGAGCTGTTTTTT. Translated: CASLGVGELFF.

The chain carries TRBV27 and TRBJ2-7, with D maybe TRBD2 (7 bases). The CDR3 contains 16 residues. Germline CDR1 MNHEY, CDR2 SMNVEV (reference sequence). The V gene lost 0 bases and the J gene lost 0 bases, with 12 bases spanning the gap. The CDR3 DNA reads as TGTGCCAGCAGTTTATCTCGGGGGGCGAGCTCCTACGAGCAGTACTTC. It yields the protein CASSLSRGASSYEQYF.

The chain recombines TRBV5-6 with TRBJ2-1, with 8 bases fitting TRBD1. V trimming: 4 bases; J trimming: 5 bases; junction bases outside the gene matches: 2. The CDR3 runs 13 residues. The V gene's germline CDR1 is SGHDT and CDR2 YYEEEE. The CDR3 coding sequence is TGTGCCAGCAGCGAGGACAGGGACAATGAGCAGTTCTTC. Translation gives CASSEDRDNEQFF.

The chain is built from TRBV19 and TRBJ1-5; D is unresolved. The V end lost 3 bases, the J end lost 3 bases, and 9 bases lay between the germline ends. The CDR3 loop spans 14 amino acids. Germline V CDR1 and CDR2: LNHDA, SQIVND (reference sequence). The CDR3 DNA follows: TGTGCCAGTAGTATCCAGGCCCTCAATCAGCCCCAGCATTTT. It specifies CASSIQALNQPQHF.

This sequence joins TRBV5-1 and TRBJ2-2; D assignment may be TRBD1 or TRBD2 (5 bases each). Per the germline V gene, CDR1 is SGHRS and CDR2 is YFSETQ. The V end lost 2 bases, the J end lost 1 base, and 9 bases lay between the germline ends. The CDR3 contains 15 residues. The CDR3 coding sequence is TGCGCCAGCAGCTTAAGGGACCGGAACACCGGGGAGCTGTTTTTT. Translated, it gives CASSLRDRNTGELFF.

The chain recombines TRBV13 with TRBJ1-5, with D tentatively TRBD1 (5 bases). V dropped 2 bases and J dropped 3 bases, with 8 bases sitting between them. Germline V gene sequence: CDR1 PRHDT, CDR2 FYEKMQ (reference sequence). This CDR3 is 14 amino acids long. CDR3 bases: TGTGCCAGCAGCTTATCGGGGGACAATCAGCCCCAGCATTTT. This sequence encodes CASSLSGDNQPQHF.